The T cell receptor beta chain described here comes from a study of CD8 T cells in ankylosing spondylitis (dated by TCRdb to about 2017). Context from the whole study: To find TCR variants linked to disease, the study profiled T cell receptor beta repertoires in ankylosing spondylitis patients and healthy donors. The full study cohort was made up of under 30 ankylosing spondylitis patients and about a hundred healthy donors. Peripheral blood was sampled, and synovial fluid was additionally collected from ankylosing spondylitis patients.

At the junction V is shortened by 0 bases and J by 6 bases, with 14 bases in between. According to the germline V gene, CDR1 reads SGHVS and CDR2 reads FNYEAQ. From cysteine to phenylalanine, the CDR3 is 15 amino acids long. The kept DNA is CDR3 alone, 45 bases in frame from the first base. Sequencing relied on an Illumina HiSeq 2500. TCR beta libraries were prepared by quantitative 5'-RACE with molecular barcodes. On the authors' methods: Disease-linked TCR variants were identified with a new computational method built on a probabilistic model of VDJ rearrangement. TCRdb reprocessing: public reads trimmed at Q25 with fastp, clones called with MiXCR, in-frame beta chains kept. Each CDR3 protein appears once, grouped with its most common genes and DNA. The V and J calls follow TCRdb's processing rather than the paper's. The sample records hundreds of thousands of distinct CDR3 sequences, 10% to 15% of which are singletons. The top ten clonotypes cover 0.51% of the sample.

The paper's findings and limits, for the study overall: Blood from ankylosing spondylitis patients appeared to be characterized by a TCR beta motif composed of eight or nine highly homologous amino acid variants. The disease-linked clones were reported to be significantly enriched in matched synovial fluid samples from ankylosing spondylitis patients. Some of the motif variants had been reported before in the synovial fluid and blood of reactive arthritis patients, a finding that suggests common disease-initiation mechanisms. A CD8+ phenotype was shown by the disease-linked clones, which were found at relatively low frequencies in peripheral blood.

This clonotype has just a few counts. Its antigen target is currently unknown. Base qualities are missing; no much larger clone stands one base away. This sequence uses TRBV7-6 and TRBJ2-5; the D gene is tentatively TRBD1 or TRBD2, each matching 5 bases. The sequenced sample consisted of blood, either unsorted or a sorted T cell fraction (not recorded which). The sequence derives from a male donor with ankylosing spondylitis. The CDR3 region reads CASSLAGVATKTQYF. DNA sequence: TGTGCCAGCAGCTTAGCGGGGGTTGCGACGAAGACCCAGTACTTC.